A single sample is the source of the 19 T cell receptor beta chains below, sequenced in a study of T cell responses to AZD1222 COVID-19 vaccine. Libraries were prepared by immunoSEQ multiplex PCR; TCRdb keeps only in-frame clonotypes and omits some of them. The sample contains roughly 69,000 clones, 80% of which appear only once. The sequenced sample was peripheral blood, obtained 28 days after the second AZD1222 dose. These receptors originate from an adult who received the AZD1222 COVID-19 vaccine.

The chain employs TRBV3-1 (or the pseudogene TRBV3-2) and TRBJ1-4, with D tentatively TRBD1 (5 bases). The CDR3 has 14 amino acids. V lost 4 bases and J 5 bases, leaving 11 bases between the germline ends. Germline assignment: CDR1 LGHDT and CDR2 YNNKEL (reference sequence). The CDR3 bases are TGTGCCAGCAGCCGAGGGGCCTCGAATGAAAAACTGTTTTTT. Amino acid sequence: CASSRGASNEKLFF.

The CDR3 sequence is CASSLDENTEAFF. The CDR3, as DNA: TGTGCCAGCAGCTTAGACGAGAACACTGAAGCTTTCTTT. The rearrangement uses TRBV7-8 and TRBJ1-1; D gene unclear. The germline CDR1 and CDR2 sequences are SGHVS and FQNEAQ. The CDR3 extends over 13 amino acids. Between the trimmed V and J ends, which lost 1 base and 1 base, there was a span of 4 bases. Filled out from reference TRBV7-8 and TRBJ1-1, the complete variable domain reads GAGVSQSPRYKVAKRGQDVALRCDPISGHVSLFWYQQALGQGPEFLTYFQNEAQLDKSGLPSDRFFAERPEGSVSTLKIQRTQQEDSAVYLCASSLDENTEAFFGQGTRLTVV.

V usage is TRBV4-2 and J usage is TRBJ1-3; D possibly corresponds to TRBD1 (5 bases). The germline V gene has CDR1 LGHNA and CDR2 YNFKEQ. The CDR3 has 16 amino acids. V was trimmed by 1 base and J by 0 bases, leaving 10 bases between them. The CDR3 spells CASSQALGVSGNTIYF. In DNA form, the CDR3 reads TGTGCCAGCAGCCAAGCCTTGGGGGTCTCTGGAAACACCATATATTTT.

The V gene is TRBV15, the J gene TRBJ1-6; D is ambiguous. Germline loops: CDR1 LNHNV, CDR2 YYDKDF (reference sequence). V lost 3 bases, J lost 7 bases, and 7 bases lay in between. This CDR3 comprises 13 residues. The CDR3 is CATSRSGNSPLHF. In DNA, the CDR3 is TGTGCCACCAGCAGGTCGGGGAATTCACCCCTCCACTTT. Based on the CDR3 plus reference TRBV15 and TRBJ1-6, the full variable domain is DAMVIQNPRYQVTQFGKPVTLSCSQTLNHNVMYWYQQKSSQAPKLLFHYYDKDFNNEADTPDNFQSRRPNTSFCFLDIRSPGLGDTAMYLCATSRSGNSPLHFGNGTRLTVT.

This sequence joins TRBV19 and TRBJ1-2; D unclear. CDR3 length: 12 residues. Germline lookup yields CDR1 LNHDA and CDR2 SQIVND (reference sequence). Trimming removed 10 bases at V and 6 bases at J, with 15 bases between. In DNA, the CDR3 is TGTGCCACTCAACCCGGAGCCGATGGCTACACCTTC. Its protein is CATQPGADGYTF.

This clone was seen repeatedly, ten times or more. This chain links TRBV18 with TRBJ1-1; no clear D gene. Per the germline V gene, CDR1 is KGHSH and CDR2 is LQKENI. V was pared by 2 bases and J by 2 bases, with 9 bases between. The CDR3 totals 14 residues. The CDR3 loop is CASSPNHRNTEAFF. DNA of the CDR3: TGTGCCAGCTCACCAAATCACAGAAACACTGAAGCTTTCTTT. The full variable domain, completed using reference TRBV18 and TRBJ1-1, is NAGVMQNPRHLVRRRGQEARLRCSPMKGHSHVYWYRQLPEEGLKFMVYLQKENIIDESGMPKERFSAEFPKEGPSILRIQQVVRGDSAAYFCASSPNHRNTEAFFGQGTRLTVV.

V gene TRBV3-1 (or the pseudogene TRBV3-2) combines with J gene TRBJ1-1, with 8 bases lining up with TRBD1. Germline values: CDR1 LGHDT, CDR2 YNNKEL (reference sequence). CDR3 size: 16 residues. Germline trimming cut 6 bases from V and 6 bases from J; bases unmatched to any gene: 15. CDR3 bases: TGTGCCAGCAGAGAGACTGACAGGGGAACTACTCCTGAAGCTTTCTTT. This translates into CASRETDRGTTPEAFF.

To note about this clone: One end of the junction does not line up with germline, which may come from a read error. The chain carries TRBV7-9 and TRBJ2-7, with a tentative D call TRBD2 (6 bases). The CDR3 runs 15 residues. The germline CDR1 and CDR2 sequences are SEHNR and FQNEAQ (reference sequence). The CDR3 coding sequence is TGTACCAGCACTCCCTCGGGACTTAGGGCCTACGAGCAGTACTTC. Its protein product is CTSTPSGLRAYEQYF.

In this sample, this clone turned up a few times. V and J are TRBV2 and TRBJ2-1; 9 positions agree with TRBD1. CDR1 is SNHLY, CDR2 FYNNEI, per germline. The ends lost 10 bases at V and 5 bases at J; junction bases unmatched: 9. The CDR3 is made up of 14 amino acids. CDR3 nucleotide sequence: TGTGCCAATACAGGAAGACAGGGGGACAATGAGCAGTTCTTC. Its translation is CANTGRQGDNEQFF.

This rearrangement joins TRBV30 to TRBJ1-1, with 11 bases aligning to TRBD1. The CDR3 has 16 residues. The ends lost 3 bases at V and 5 bases at J; junction bases unmatched: 11. Germline V gene sequence: CDR1 GTSNPN, CDR2 SVGIG (reference sequence). The CDR3 region has the DNA TGTGCCTGGAGCCTCGGGACAGGGGGATTTGGGACTGAAGCTTTCTTT. It codes for CAWSLGTGGFGTEAFF.

This chain uses TRBV5-1 with TRBJ2-3, with no clear D. This CDR3 contains 13 residues. The ends were cut back, 0 bases at V and 5 bases at J, with 7 bases in the middle. Germline V gives CDR1 SGHRS, CDR2 YFSETQ. The CDR3 DNA is TGCGCCAGCAGCTTGGGGCTAGGAGATACGCAGTATTTT. Translation gives CASSLGLGDTQYF.

The gene calls are TRBV5-1 and TRBJ1-2; 9 bases agree with TRBD1. Germline CDR1 SGHRS, CDR2 YFSETQ. V gave up 4 bases and J gave up 6 bases; unmatched junction bases: 4. CDR3 length: 13 amino acids. The CDR3 DNA is TGCGCCAGCAGCATGGGGACAGGGAATGGCTACACCTTC. It specifies CASSMGTGNGYTF.

J is TRBJ1-4 and V is TRBV18; 9 bases fit TRBD1. The germline V gene has CDR1 KGHSH and CDR2 LQKENI. The length of the CDR3 is 14 residues. The junction had 5 bases not matched to a gene; V was cut back by 4 bases and J by 8 bases. CDR3 sequence: CASSRTGDGEKLFF. CDR3 in DNA: TGTGCCAGCTCACGGACAGGGGATGGGGAAAAACTGTTTTTT.

The chain joins TRBV27 to TRBJ2-7; TRBD2 matches 9 bases. The CDR3 has 14 amino acids. Germline V gene data show CDR1 as MNHEY and CDR2 as SMNVEV (reference sequence). J lost 1 base, V lost 5 bases, and 3 bases had no gene match. The DNA for the CDR3 is TGTGCCAGCAGTCTAGCGGGGACATCCTACGAGCAGTACTTC. This codes for CASSLAGTSYEQYF.

The V gene is TRBV6-6, the J gene TRBJ2-2; 11 bases line up with TRBD1. CDR1 and CDR2 (germline): MNHNY, SVGAGI (reference sequence). The CDR3 extends over 15 amino acids. Germline trimming cut 8 bases from V and 6 bases from J; bases unmatched to any gene: 8. The CDR3 region is CASGPPGQGAGELFF. Written as DNA, the CDR3 is TGTGCCAGCGGACCGCCGGGACAGGGGGCCGGGGAGCTGTTTTTT.

This clone appeared once. DNA of the CDR3: TGCAGCGTTGACCCGACGGGGAACACTGAAGCTTTCTTT. This encodes CSVDPTGNTEAFF. The V gene is TRBV29-1, the J gene TRBJ1-1; no definite D call. Germline CDR1 and CDR2: SQVTM and ANQGSEA. The V end lost 3 bases, the J end lost 1 base, and 9 bases lay between the germline ends. The CDR3 extends over 13 amino acids. Full variable domain (outside the CDR3, taken from reference TRBV29-1 and TRBJ1-1): SAVISQKPSRDICQRGTSLTIQCQVDSQVTMMFWYRQQPGQSLTLIATANQGSEATYESGFVIDKFPISRPNLTFSTLTVSNMSPEDSSIYLCSVDPTGNTEAFFGQGTRLTVV.

J is TRBJ1-2 and V is TRBV30; no reliable D call. The CDR3 totals 11 residues. Trimming pared 5 bases from V and 3 bases from J, leaving 7 bases between. CDR1 and CDR2 (germline): GTSNPN, SVGIG (reference sequence). Here the CDR3 reads CAWGSDYGYTF. As DNA, the CDR3 is TGTGCCTGGGGGTCGGACTATGGCTACACCTTC. The complete variable domain, with remaining parts taken from reference TRBV30 and TRBJ1-2, reads SQTIHQWPATLVQPVGSPLSLECTVEGTSNPNLYWYRQAAGRGLQLLFYSVGIGQISSEVPQNLSASRPQDRQFILSSKKLLLSDSGFYLCAWGSDYGYTFGSGTRLTVV.

The chain links TRBV19 to TRBJ2-5; 11 positions agree with TRBD1. Germline lookup yields CDR1 LNHDA and CDR2 SQIVND (reference sequence). The CDR3 consists of 13 residues. Trimming at V came to 10 bases and at J to 2 bases, leaving 3 bases not matched to a gene. The CDR3 is CATRDRGQETQYF. The DNA of the CDR3 is TGTGCCACCCGGGACAGGGGGCAAGAGACCCAGTACTTC.

The V call is TRBV21-1, the J call TRBJ1-1; the table's D call, TRBD1, was not checked against the DNA. TRBV21-1 is an annotated pseudogene. The CDR3 is made up of 19 amino acids. The CDR3 region is CASSSRTGGEATDYTEAFF. CDR3 nucleotides: TGTGCCAGCAGCTCTCGGACAGGGGGAGAGGCAACGGACTACACTGAAGCTTTCTTT.